The present T cell receptor (beta chain) was sequenced within a study of control samples from healthy donors and cancer patients. Germline assignment: CDR1 LGHDT and CDR2 YNNKEL (reference sequence). This CDR3 contains 14 residues. Germline trimming cut 4 bases from V and 4 bases from J; bases unmatched to any gene: 6. The method was immunoSEQ multiplex PCR; TCRdb's version includes in-frame clones alone and lacks a portion of them. In the table there are around 100,000 clones, roughly 90% of which are singletons. This chain links TRBV3-1 (or the pseudogene TRBV3-2) with TRBJ1-1; TRBD1 matches 7 bases. The sample was blood. This TCR came from a woman between 45 and 65 years old in good health. The CDR3 coding sequence is TGTGCCAGCAGCCTTCAGACAGGGACCACTGAAGCTTTCTTT. Its translation: CASSLQTGTTEAFF.